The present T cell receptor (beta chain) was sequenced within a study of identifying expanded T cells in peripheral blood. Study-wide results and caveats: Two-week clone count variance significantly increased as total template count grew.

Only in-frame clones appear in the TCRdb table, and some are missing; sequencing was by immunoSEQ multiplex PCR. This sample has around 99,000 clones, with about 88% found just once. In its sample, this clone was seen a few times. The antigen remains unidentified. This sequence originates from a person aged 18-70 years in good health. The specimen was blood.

The CDR3 nucleotides read TGCGCCAGCAGCCAGGAAGTAGGGGGGGTCACCGGGGAGCTGTTTTTT. It yields the protein CASSQEVGGVTGELFF. The genes are TRBV4-1 and TRBJ2-2; a weak D match, TRBD2 (7 bases). The CDR3 length is 16 residues. V lost 3 bases and J 4 bases, leaving 15 bases between the germline ends. Germline lookup yields CDR1 MGHRA and CDR2 YSYEKL.